The T cell receptor beta chain under discussion was sequenced for a study of T-cell reconstitution after alpha-beta-depleted transplantation in children. The CDR3 contains 13 residues. CDR1 and CDR2 from the germline V gene are MNHEY and SVGEGT. This sample's TCRbeta library carried unique molecular identifier barcodes. TCRdb used MiXCR to reprocess the PCR reads, holding one entry per CDR3 protein. The table lists about 980,000 distinct CDR3 sequences, about 29% of them singletons. To note about this clonotype: The junction differs from germline at one of its ends, possibly a read error.

This sequence originates from a boy in the first two years of life who had a stem cell transplant for SCID, so the T cells may come from the graft donor. This sample comprised PBMCs, mostly from graft donor cells, obtained 360 days after TCRalphabeta/CD19-depleted stem cell transplant. The rearrangement joins TRBV6-2 or TRBV6-3 to TRBJ2-2; D is possibly TRBD2 (6 bases). The CDR3 nucleotides read TGTGCCAGCAGTCGCGGGAACGCCGGGGAGCTGTTTTTT. This codes for CASSRGNAGELFF.